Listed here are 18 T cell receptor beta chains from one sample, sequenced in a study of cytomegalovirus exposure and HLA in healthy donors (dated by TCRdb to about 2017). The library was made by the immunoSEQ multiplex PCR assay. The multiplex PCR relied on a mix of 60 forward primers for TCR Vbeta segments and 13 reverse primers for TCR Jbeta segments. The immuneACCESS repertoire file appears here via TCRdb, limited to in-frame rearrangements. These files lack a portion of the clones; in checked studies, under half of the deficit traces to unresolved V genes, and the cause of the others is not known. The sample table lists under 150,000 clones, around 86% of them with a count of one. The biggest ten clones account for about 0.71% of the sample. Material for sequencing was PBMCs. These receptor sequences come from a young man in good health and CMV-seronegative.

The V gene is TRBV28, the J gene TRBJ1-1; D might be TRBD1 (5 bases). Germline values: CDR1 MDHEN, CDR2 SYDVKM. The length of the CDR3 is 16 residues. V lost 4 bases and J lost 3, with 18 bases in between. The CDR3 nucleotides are TGTGCCAGCAGTTCCTTCTCGGGGGGAGTGGACACTGAAGCTTTCTTT. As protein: CASSSFSGGVDTEAFF.

The CDR3 spells CASSVLNNEKLFF. The CDR3 nucleotides read TGTGCCAGCAGTGTGTTAAATAATGAAAAACTGTTTTTT. V and J are TRBV6-1 and TRBJ1-4; unclear D gene. Germline-derived CDR1 and CDR2 are MNHNS and SASEGT. CDR3 length: 13 residues. V was trimmed by 4 bases and J by 4 bases, leaving 7 bases between them.

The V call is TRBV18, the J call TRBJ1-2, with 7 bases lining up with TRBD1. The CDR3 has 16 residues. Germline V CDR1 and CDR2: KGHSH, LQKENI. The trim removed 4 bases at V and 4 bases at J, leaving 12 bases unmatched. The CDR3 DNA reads TGTGCCAGCTCACTCATCGGGACAGACTATAGCTATGGCTACACCTTC. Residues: CASSLIGTDYSYGYTF.

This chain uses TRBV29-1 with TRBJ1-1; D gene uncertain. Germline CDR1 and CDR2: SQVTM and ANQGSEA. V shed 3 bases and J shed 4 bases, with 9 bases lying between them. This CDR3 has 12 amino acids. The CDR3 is CSVEPGGTEAFF. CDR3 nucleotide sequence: TGCAGCGTTGAGCCAGGAGGCACTGAAGCTTTCTTT.

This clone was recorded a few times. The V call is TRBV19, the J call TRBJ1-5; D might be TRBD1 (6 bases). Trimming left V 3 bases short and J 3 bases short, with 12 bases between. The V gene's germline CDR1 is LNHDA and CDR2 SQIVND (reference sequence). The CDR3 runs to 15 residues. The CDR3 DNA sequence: TGTGCCAGTAGTATGCGGCAGGGGTACAATCAGCCCCAGCATTTT. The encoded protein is CASSMRQGYNQPQHF.

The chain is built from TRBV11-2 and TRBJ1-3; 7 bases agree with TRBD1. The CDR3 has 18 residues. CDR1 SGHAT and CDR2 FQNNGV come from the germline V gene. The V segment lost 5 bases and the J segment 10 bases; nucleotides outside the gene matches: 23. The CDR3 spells CASSPIKTPGQHVRTIYF. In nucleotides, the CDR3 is TGTGCCAGCAGCCCCATCAAAACCCCGGGACAGCATGTTCGGACCATATATTTT.

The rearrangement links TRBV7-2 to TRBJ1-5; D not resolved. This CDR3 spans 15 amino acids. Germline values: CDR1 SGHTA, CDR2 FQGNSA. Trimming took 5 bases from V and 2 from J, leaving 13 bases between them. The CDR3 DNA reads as TGTGCCAGCAGCGCCACGGGGTTTGGCAATCAGCCCCAGCATTTT. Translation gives CASSATGFGNQPQHF.

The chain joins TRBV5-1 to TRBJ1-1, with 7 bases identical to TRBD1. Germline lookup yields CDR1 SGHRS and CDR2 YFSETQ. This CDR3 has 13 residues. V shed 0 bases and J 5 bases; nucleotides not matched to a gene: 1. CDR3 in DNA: TGCGCCAGCAGCTTGGTCAGGGGGACTGAAGCTTTCTTT. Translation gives CASSLVRGTEAFF.

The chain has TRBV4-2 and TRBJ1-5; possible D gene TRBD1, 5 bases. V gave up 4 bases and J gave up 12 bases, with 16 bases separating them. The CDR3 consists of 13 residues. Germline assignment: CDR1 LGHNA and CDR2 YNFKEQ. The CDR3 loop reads CASSPMRGGGQHF. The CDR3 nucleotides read TGTGCCAGCAGCCCGATGCGCGGCGGGGGCCAGCATTTT.

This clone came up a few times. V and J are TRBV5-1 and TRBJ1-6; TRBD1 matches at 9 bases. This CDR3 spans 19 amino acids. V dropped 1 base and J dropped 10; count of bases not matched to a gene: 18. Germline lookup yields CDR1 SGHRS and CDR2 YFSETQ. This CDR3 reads CASSLFLRQGGRVISPLHF. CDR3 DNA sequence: TGCGCCAGCAGCTTGTTTTTAAGACAGGGGGGCAGGGTTATCTCACCCCTCCACTTT. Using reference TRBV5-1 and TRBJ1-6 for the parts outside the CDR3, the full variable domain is KAGVTQTPRYLIKTRGQQVTLSCSPISGHRSVSWYQQTPGQGLQFLFEYFSETQRNKGNFPGRFSGRQFSNSRSEMNVSTLELGDSALYLCASSLFLRQGGRVISPLHFGNGTRLTVT.

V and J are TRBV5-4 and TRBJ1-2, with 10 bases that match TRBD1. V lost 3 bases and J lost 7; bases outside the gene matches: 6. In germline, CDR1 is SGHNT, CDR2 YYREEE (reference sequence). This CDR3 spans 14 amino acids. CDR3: CASSSPGQGFGYTF. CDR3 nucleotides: TGTGCCAGCAGCTCTCCGGGACAGGGGTTTGGCTACACCTTC. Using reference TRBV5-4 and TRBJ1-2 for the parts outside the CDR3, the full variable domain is ETGVTQSPTHLIKTRGQQVTLRCSSQSGHNTVSWYQQALGQGPQFIFQYYREEENGRGNFPPRFSGLQFPNYSSELNVNALELDDSALYLCASSSPGQGFGYTFGSGTRLTVV.

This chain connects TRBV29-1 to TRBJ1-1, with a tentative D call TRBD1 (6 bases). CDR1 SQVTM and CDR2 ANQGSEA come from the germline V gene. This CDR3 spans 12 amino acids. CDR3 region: CTFSQGPIEAFF. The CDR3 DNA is TGCACCTTTTCCCAGGGGCCAATTGAAGCTTTCTTT.

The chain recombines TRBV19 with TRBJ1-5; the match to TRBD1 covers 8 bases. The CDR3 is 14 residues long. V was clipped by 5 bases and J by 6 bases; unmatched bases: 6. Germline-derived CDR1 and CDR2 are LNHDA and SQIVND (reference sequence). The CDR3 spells CASSPDRGAQPQHF. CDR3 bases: TGTGCCAGTAGTCCAGACAGGGGAGCTCAGCCCCAGCATTTT.

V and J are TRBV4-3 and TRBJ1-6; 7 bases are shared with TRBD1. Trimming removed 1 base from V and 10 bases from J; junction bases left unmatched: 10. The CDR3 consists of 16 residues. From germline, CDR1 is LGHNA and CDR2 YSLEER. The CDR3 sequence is CASSQGLGRGNSPLHF. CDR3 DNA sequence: TGCGCCAGCAGCCAAGGGCTGGGCAGGGGGAACTCACCCCTCCACTTT.

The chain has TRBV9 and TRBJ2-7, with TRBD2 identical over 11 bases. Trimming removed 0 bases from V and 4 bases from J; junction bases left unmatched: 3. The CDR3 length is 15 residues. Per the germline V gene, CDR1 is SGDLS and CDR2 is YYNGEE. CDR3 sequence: CASSVAGTSGYEQYF. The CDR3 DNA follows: TGTGCCAGCAGCGTAGCCGGGACTAGCGGTTACGAGCAGTACTTC.

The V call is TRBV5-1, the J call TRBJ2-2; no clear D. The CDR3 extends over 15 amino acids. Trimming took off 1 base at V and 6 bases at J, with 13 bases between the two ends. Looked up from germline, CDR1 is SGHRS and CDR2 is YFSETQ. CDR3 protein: CASSLKSTRPGELFF. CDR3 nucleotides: TGCGCCAGCAGCTTGAAAAGCACGAGGCCCGGGGAGCTGTTTTTT.

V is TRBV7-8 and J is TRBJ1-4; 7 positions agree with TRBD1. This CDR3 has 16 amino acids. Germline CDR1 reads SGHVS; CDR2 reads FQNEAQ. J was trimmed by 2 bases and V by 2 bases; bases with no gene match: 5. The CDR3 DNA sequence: TGTGCCAGCAGCTTACGCAGGGGGACGACTAATGAAAAACTGTTTTTT. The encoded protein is CASSLRRGTTNEKLFF.

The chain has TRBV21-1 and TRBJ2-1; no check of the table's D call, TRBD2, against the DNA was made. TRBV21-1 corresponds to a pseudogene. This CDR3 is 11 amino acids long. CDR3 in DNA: TGTGCCAACCAGAGGCGGCACCGTGAGTTCTTC. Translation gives CANQRRHREFF.